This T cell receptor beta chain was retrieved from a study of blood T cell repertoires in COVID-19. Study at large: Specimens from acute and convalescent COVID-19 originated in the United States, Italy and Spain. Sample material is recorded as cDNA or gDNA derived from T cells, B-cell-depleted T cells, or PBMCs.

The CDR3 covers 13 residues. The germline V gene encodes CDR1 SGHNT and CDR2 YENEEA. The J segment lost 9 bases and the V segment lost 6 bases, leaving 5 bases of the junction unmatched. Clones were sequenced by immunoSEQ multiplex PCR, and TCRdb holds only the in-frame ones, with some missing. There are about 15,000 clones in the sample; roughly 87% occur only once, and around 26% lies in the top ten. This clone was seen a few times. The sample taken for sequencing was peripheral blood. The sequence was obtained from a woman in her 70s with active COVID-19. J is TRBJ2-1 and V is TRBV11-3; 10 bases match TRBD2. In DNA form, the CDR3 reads TGTGCCAGCAGGTCTAGCGGGAGCCGTGAGCAGTTCTTC. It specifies CASRSSGSREQFF.